The entry below describes one T cell receptor (beta chain). The antigen remains unidentified. The CDR3 has 14 residues. Germline-derived CDR1 and CDR2 are SGHDT and YYEEEE. Trimming cost V 4 bases and J 6 bases, with 17 bases left between them. The PCR used 60 Vbeta and 13 Jbeta primers. Sequenced by immunoSEQ multiplex PCR; TCRdb stores in-frame clones only, minus some. The table lists fewer than 130,000 clones, about 70% of them singletons, with 2% to 3% in the top ten. The record originates from a study of cytomegalovirus exposure and HLA in healthy donors. Broader study findings: Indistinguishability led to the exclusion of some V segments, TRBV6-2 and TRBV6-3 included. The study flagged some 170 TCR beta chains as cytomegalovirus-associated.

This chain connects TRBV5-6 to TRBJ2-7; TRBD1 is a possible D gene (8 bases). The receptor was isolated from a man over 45 in good health and CMV-seropositive. Sequencing was carried out using PBMCs. The CDR3 here is CASSVQGGHGEQYF. DNA of the CDR3: TGTGCCAGCAGCGTACAGGGGGGGCACGGCGAGCAGTACTTC. Supplemented by reference TRBV5-6 and TRBJ2-7, the full variable domain reads DAGVTQSPTHLIKTRGQQVTLRCSPKSGHDTVSWYQQALGQGPQFIFQYYEEEERQRGNFPDRFSGHQFPNYSSELNVNALLLGDSALYLCASSVQGGHGEQYFGPGTRLTVT.